These T cell receptor beta chains were read from a single sample in a study of CD8 T cells in Susac syndrome. TCRdb independently ran MiXCR on the immunoSEQ multiplex PCR reads; one entry per CDR3 protein. The sample has under 200,000 distinct CDR3 sequences; about 91% are singletons. What was sequenced was CD4+ T cells from PBMCs. These receptors originate from a human donor with Susac syndrome. CDR3s include the opening cysteine and the closing phenylalanine or tryptophan. The D gene is left open where the match is weak.

v_call,d_call,cdr3_aa
TRBV11-2,.,CASSLESRPKGDTQYF
TRBV7-9,.,CASSLTQGIRASPLHF
TRBV11-2,.,CASSLTGTQYF
TRBV27,.,CASSLEARDEKLFF
TRBV3-1,TRBD2,CASSQEGGRDHYNEQFF
TRBV9,TRBD1,CASSTSTGGKETQYF
TRBV4-1,TRBD2,CASSQGEGLAGSETQYF
TRBV10-3,.,CAISESGAYTEAFF
TRBV27,.,CASRHNRDTEAFF
TRBV5-1,.,CASIEGEGQYF
TRBV7-9,TRBD1,CASSITSGTRGGIGQYF
TRBV20-1,TRBD1,CSATGVTGGVQPQHF
TRBV5-4,.,CASSLVAEETQYF
TRBV6-5,.,CASSYSGRGQFQLAKNIQYF
TRBV5-1,.,CASSLARGADTEAFF
TRBV10-3,.,CATQGYSNQPQHF
TRBV6-4,.,CASRGYRDAEAFF
TRBV19,.,CASSPWGQNTGELFF
TRBV29-1,TRBD2,CSVEDPASGKAYEQFF
TRBV30,.,CAWRDPGTEAFF
TRBV12-3/TRBV12-4,.,CASSLDGPETQYF
TRBV14,.,CASSQVDIRETQYF
TRBV30,TRBD2,CAWSKAGGDTQYF
TRBV7-7,.,CASSLGRTGGETQYF
TRBV10-3,TRBD1,CAISEGQGWMNTEAFF
TRBV28,.,CASSLGFYGYTF
TRBV9,.,CASSSTPGTYEQYF
TRBV6-4,.,CASSDSIGSPLHF
TRBV18,.,CASSPQRGASGNTIYF
TRBV10-3,TRBD2,CAISGGLTSGRSEQFF
TRBV20-1,TRBD2,CSAPPGGGETQYF
TRBV19,.,CASSIGNTGELFF
TRBV3-1,.,CASSPLPGTQTKNIQYF
TRBV24-1,.,CATSESSTDQPQHF
TRBV27,.,CASSLSSGYGANVLTF
TRBV6-1,.,CASTKVTGGGYTF
TRBV3-1,.,CASSRARDSNSVQYF
TRBV6-2/TRBV6-3,.,CASSYLKPSIYGYTF
TRBV18,.,CASSPPSQETQYF
TRBV25-1,.,CASSESGWRRNGYTF
TRBV5-4,.,CASSLETAGRGYTF
TRBV7-2,.,CASSVAASSYNEQFF